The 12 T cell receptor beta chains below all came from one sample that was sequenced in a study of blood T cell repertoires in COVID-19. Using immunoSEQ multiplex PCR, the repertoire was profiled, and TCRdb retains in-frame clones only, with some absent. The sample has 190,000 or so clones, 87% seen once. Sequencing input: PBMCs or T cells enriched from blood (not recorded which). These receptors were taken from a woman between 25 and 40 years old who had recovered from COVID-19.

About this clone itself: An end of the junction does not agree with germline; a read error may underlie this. CDR3 residues: CASSQEISWGHSGF. CDR3 in DNA: TGCGCCAGCAGCCAAGAGATCAGTTGGGGACACTCGGGTTTT. This chain joins TRBV4-1 and TRBJ1-4; maybe TRBD1 (6 bases). The CDR3 has 14 amino acids. CDR1 and CDR2 from the germline V gene are MGHRA and YSYEKL.

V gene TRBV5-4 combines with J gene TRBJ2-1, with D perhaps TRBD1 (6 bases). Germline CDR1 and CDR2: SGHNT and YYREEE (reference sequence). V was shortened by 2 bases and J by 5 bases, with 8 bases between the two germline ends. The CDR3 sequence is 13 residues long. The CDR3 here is CASSFGQNNEQFF. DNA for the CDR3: TGTGCCAGCAGCTTCGGACAGAACAATGAGCAGTTCTTC.

The DNA of the CDR3 is TGTGCTAGTGGAACTGGACAGGGGAACACAGATACGCAGTATTTT. It is translated as CASGTGQGNTDTQYF. The chain has TRBV12-5 and TRBJ2-3; 9 bases map to TRBD1. J gave up 2 bases and V 6 bases, and 6 bases lay outside the gene matches. From germline, CDR1 is LGHNT and CDR2 FRNRAP. The CDR3 runs to 15 residues. The full variable domain, its missing parts supplied by reference TRBV12-5 and TRBJ2-3, is DARVTQTPRHKVTEMGQEVTMRCQPILGHNTVFWYRQTMMQGLELLAYFRNRAPLDDSGMPKDRFSAEMPDATLATLKIQPSEPRDSAVYFCASGTGQGNTDTQYFGPGTRLTVL.

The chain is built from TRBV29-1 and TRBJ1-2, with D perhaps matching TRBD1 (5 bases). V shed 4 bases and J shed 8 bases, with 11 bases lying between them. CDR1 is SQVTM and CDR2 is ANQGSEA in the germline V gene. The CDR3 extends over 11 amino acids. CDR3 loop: CSVAREGGYTF. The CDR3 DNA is TGCAGCGTTGCCAGGGAGGGAGGCTACACCTTC.

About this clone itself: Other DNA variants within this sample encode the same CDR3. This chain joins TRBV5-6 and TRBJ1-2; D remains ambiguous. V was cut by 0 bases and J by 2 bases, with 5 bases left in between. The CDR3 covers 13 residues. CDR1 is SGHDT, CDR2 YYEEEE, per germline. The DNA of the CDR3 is TGTGCCAGCAGCTTGGCTCAGAACTATGGCTACACCTTC. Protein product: CASSLAQNYGYTF.

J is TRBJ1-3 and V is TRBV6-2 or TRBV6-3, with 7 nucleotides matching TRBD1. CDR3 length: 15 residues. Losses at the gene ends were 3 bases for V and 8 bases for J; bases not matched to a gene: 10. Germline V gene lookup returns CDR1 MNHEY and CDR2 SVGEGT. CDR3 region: CASSYWPRQGDTIYF. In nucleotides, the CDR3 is TGTGCCAGCAGTTATTGGCCTCGACAGGGAGACACCATATATTTT.

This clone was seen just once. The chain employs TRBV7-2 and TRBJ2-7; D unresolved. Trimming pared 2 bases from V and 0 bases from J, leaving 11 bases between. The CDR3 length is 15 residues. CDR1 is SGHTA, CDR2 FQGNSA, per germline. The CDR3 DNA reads TGTGCCAGCAGCTTAAGAGCCGCCGGCTCCTACGAGCAGTACTTC. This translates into CASSLRAAGSYEQYF.

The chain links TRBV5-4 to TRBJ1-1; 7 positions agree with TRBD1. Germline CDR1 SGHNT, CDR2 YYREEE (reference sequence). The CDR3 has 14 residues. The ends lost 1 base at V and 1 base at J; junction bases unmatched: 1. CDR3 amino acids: CASSLTGANTEAFF. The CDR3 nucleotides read TGTGCCAGCAGCTTGACAGGGGCGAACACTGAAGCTTTCTTT.

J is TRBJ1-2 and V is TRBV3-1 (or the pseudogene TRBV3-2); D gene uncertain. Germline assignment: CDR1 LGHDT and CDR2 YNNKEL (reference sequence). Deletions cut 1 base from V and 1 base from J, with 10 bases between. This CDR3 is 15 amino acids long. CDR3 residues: CASSQGRSFNYGYTF. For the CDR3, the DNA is TGTGCCAGCAGCCAAGGCAGGTCCTTTAACTATGGCTACACCTTC.

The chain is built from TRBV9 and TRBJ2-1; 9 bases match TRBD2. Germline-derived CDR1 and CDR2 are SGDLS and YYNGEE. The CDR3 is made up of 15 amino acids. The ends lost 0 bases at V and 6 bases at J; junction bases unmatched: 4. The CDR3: CASSVEETSGNEQFF. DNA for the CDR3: TGTGCCAGCAGCGTAGAGGAGACTAGCGGCAATGAGCAGTTCTTC.

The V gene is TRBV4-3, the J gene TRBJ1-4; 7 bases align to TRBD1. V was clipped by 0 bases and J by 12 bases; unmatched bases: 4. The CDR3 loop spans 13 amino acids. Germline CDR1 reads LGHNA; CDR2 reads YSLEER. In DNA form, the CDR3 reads TGCGCCAGCAGCCAAGATACAGGGGTTCAACTGTTTTTT. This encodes CASSQDTGVQLFF.

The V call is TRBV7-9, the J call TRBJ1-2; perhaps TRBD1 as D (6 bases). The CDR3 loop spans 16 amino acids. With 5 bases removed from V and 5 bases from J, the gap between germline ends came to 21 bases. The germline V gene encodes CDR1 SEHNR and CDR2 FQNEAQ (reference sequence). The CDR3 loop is CASSPPGLPGEYGYTF. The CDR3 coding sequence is TGTGCCAGCAGCCCACCGGGTCTACCAGGGGAGTATGGCTACACCTTC.